These T cell receptor beta chains were read from a single sample in a study of cytomegalovirus exposure and HLA in healthy donors. Assay used: immunoSEQ multiplex PCR; TCRdb lists only in-frame clones, some missing. This sample has around 110,000 clones, with 70% to 75% found just once. The sequenced sample consisted of PBMCs. The receptors come from a woman between 18 and 29 years old in good health and CMV-seronegative. Each CDR3 is given with its conserved first and last residue. D genes are given only for firm matches. Expanded clones are given a class, and other clones once, few, many or no size at all.

D gene: -; clone size: -; V gene: TRBV5-1; J gene: TRBJ1-1; CDR3 protein: CASSLAQGGNTEAFF; CDR3 DNA: TGCGCCAGCAGCTTGGCCCAAGGGGGTAACACTGAAGCTTTCTTT
D gene: TRBD1; clone size: -; V gene: TRBV5-1; J gene: TRBJ2-1; CDR3 protein: CASSRRTGGSNEQFF; CDR3 DNA: TGCGCCAGCAGCCGAAGGACAGGGGGTTCCAATGAGCAGTTCTTC
D gene: -; clone size: -; V gene: TRBV2; J gene: TRBJ2-1; CDR3 protein: CASSERRLAGPYNEQFF; CDR3 DNA: TGTGCCAGCAGTGAACGCAGACTGGCGGGACCCTACAATGAGCAGTTCTTC
D gene: -; clone size: -; V gene: TRBV5-4; J gene: TRBJ2-7; CDR3 protein: CASSLAGTGIYEQYF; CDR3 DNA: TGTGCCAGCAGCTTGGCCGGTACAGGGATCTACGAGCAGTACTTC
D gene: TRBD1; clone size: -; V gene: TRBV4-1; J gene: TRBJ1-1; CDR3 protein: CASSQDGGGLTGGAFF; CDR3 DNA: TGCGCCAGCAGCCAAGATGGGGGGGGCTTGACAGGGGGAGCTTTCTTT
D gene: -; clone size: -; V gene: TRBV4-1; J gene: TRBJ2-5; CDR3 protein: CASSPVAGTHQETQYF; CDR3 DNA: TGCGCCAGCAGCCCTGTTGCCGGGACACACCAAGAGACCCAGTACTTC
D gene: -; clone size: once; V gene: TRBV19; J gene: TRBJ2-7; CDR3 protein: CASSTTGTYSYEQYF; CDR3 DNA: TGTGCCAGTAGCACGACCGGGACATACTCCTACGAGCAGTACTTC
D gene: -; clone size: -; V gene: TRBV30; J gene: TRBJ1-1; CDR3 protein: CAWKDGGTEAFF; CDR3 DNA: TGTGCCTGGAAGGACGGAGGCACTGAAGCTTTCTTT
D gene: TRBD1; clone size: -; V gene: TRBV7-6; J gene: TRBJ1-1; CDR3 protein: CASSPIPGQGRNTEAFF; CDR3 DNA: TGTGCCAGCAGCCCCATTCCGGGACAGGGCAGGAACACTGAAGCTTTCTTT
D gene: -; clone size: once; V gene: TRBV5-1; J gene: TRBJ2-5; CDR3 protein: CASSPFSRETQYF; CDR3 DNA: TGCGCCAGCAGCCCGTTTAGTAGAGAGACCCAGTACTTC
D gene: -; clone size: -; V gene: TRBV6-5; J gene: TRBJ1-3; CDR3 protein: CASNQGSGNTIYF; CDR3 DNA: TGTGCCAGCAACCAGGGCTCTGGAAACACCATATATTTT
D gene: -; clone size: -; V gene: TRBV29-1; J gene: TRBJ1-3; CDR3 protein: CSVESDSGNTIYF; CDR3 DNA: TGCAGCGTTGAGTCAGACTCTGGAAACACCATATATTTT
D gene: -; clone size: few; V gene: TRBV5-1; J gene: TRBJ1-4; CDR3 protein: CASVSGSRGATNEKLFF; CDR3 DNA: TGCGCCAGCGTCAGCGGTAGTCGGGGGGCAACTAATGAAAAACTGTTTTTT
D gene: -; clone size: -; V gene: TRBV19; J gene: TRBJ2-3; CDR3 protein: CASMRGDTQYF; CDR3 DNA: TGTGCCAGTATGAGGGGGGATACGCAGTATTTT
D gene: -; clone size: -; V gene: TRBV5-1; J gene: TRBJ2-7; CDR3 protein: CASKRTEFYEQYF; CDR3 DNA: TGCGCCAGCAAACGGACAGAATTCTACGAGCAGTACTTC
D gene: TRBD1; clone size: -; V gene: TRBV10-3; J gene: TRBJ1-5; CDR3 protein: CAISEGRSGTGNNQPQHF; CDR3 DNA: TGTGCCATCAGTGAAGGCCGTTCCGGGACAGGGAACAATCAGCCCCAGCATTTT
D gene: TRBD1; clone size: -; V gene: TRBV10-2; J gene: TRBJ2-3; CDR3 protein: CASRLDSGGGGDTQYF; CDR3 DNA: TGCGCCAGCAGACTCGACTCAGGGGGCGGCGGAGATACGCAGTATTTT
D gene: TRBD1; clone size: -; V gene: TRBV5-4; J gene: TRBJ1-2; CDR3 protein: CASSARTGYYGYTF; CDR3 DNA: TGTGCCAGCAGCGCACGGACAGGGTACTATGGCTACACCTTC
D gene: -; clone size: few; V gene: TRBV7-9; J gene: TRBJ1-2; CDR3 protein: CASSLSGISGYTF; CDR3 DNA: TGTGCCAGCAGCTTATCAGGGATAAGTGGCTACACCTTC
D gene: -; clone size: -; V gene: TRBV5-8; J gene: TRBJ2-5; CDR3 protein: CASSLGGREWETQYF; CDR3 DNA: TGTGCCAGCAGCTTGGGAGGCAGGGAATGGGAGACCCAGTACTTC
D gene: TRBD1; clone size: -; V gene: TRBV28; J gene: TRBJ2-5; CDR3 protein: CASTTDRVETQYF; CDR3 DNA: TGTGCCAGCACCACGGACAGGGTAGAGACCCAGTACTTC
D gene: -; clone size: few; V gene: TRBV2; J gene: TRBJ2-7; CDR3 protein: CASGLQNYEQYF; CDR3 DNA: TGTGCCAGCGGCTTACAAAACTACGAGCAGTACTTC
D gene: TRBD1; clone size: once; V gene: TRBV28; J gene: TRBJ1-5; CDR3 protein: CASTKRDTGDYQPQHF; CDR3 DNA: TGTGCCAGCACCAAAAGGGACACAGGGGATTATCAGCCCCAGCATTTT
D gene: -; clone size: once; V gene: TRBV5-1; J gene: TRBJ1-1; CDR3 protein: CASSYGGTGTEAFF; CDR3 DNA: TGCGCCAGCAGCTATGGGGGAACAGGGACTGAAGCTTTCTTT
D gene: -; clone size: -; V gene: TRBV30; J gene: TRBJ1-5; CDR3 protein: CAWSPSYEPQHF; CDR3 DNA: TGTGCCTGGAGTCCCTCTTATGAGCCCCAGCATTTT
D gene: -; clone size: -; V gene: TRBV7-2; J gene: TRBJ1-2; CDR3 protein: CASSSWTEHGYTF; CDR3 DNA: TGTGCCAGCAGCTCCTGGACAGAACATGGCTACACCTTC
D gene: TRBD1; clone size: few; V gene: TRBV2; J gene: TRBJ1-3; CDR3 protein: CASRRDRGGNTIYF; CDR3 DNA: TGTGCCAGCAGACGAGACAGGGGGGGAAACACCATATATTTT
D gene: -; clone size: -; V gene: TRBV11-2; J gene: TRBJ1-4; CDR3 protein: CASNLRRGAFNEKLFF; CDR3 DNA: TGTGCCAGCAACCTGCGGCGGGGGGCCTTTAATGAAAAACTGTTTTTT
D gene: -; clone size: -; V gene: TRBV25-1; J gene: TRBJ2-6; CDR3 protein: CASSEFSSGANVLTF; CDR3 DNA: TGTGCCAGCAGTGAATTCAGCTCTGGGGCCAACGTCCTGACTTTC
D gene: TRBD1; clone size: -; V gene: TRBV2; J gene: TRBJ1-6; CDR3 protein: CASEGTGIMSPLHF; CDR3 DNA: TGCGCGTCGGAAGGGACAGGGATTATGTCACCCCTCCACTTT
D gene: TRBD2; clone size: -; V gene: TRBV7-2; J gene: TRBJ2-3; CDR3 protein: CASSLLAGVLTDTQYF; CDR3 DNA: TGTGCCAGCAGCTTGCTAGCGGGGGTTCTCACAGATACGCAGTATTTT
D gene: TRBD1; clone size: few; V gene: TRBV5-6; J gene: TRBJ1-5; CDR3 protein: CASSLDGTANQPQHF; CDR3 DNA: TGTGCCAGCAGCTTGGATGGGACAGCCAATCAGCCCCAGCATTTT
D gene: TRBD1; clone size: -; V gene: TRBV28; J gene: TRBJ1-1; CDR3 protein: CASSLSGGSSEAFF; CDR3 DNA: TGTGCCAGCAGTTTATCAGGGGGCTCGTCTGAAGCTTTCTTT
D gene: -; clone size: -; V gene: TRBV4-1; J gene: TRBJ2-1; CDR3 protein: CASSQGIQRKNNEQFF; CDR3 DNA: TGCGCCAGCAGCCAAGGAATCCAGCGGAAAAACAATGAGCAGTTCTTC
D gene: -; clone size: few; V gene: TRBV5-1; J gene: TRBJ2-6; CDR3 protein: CASSPALQGSGANVLTF; CDR3 DNA: TGCGCCAGCAGCCCGGCACTACAGGGCTCTGGGGCCAACGTCCTGACTTTC
D gene: TRBD1; clone size: -; V gene: TRBV18; J gene: TRBJ1-5; CDR3 protein: CASSPGTGGYQGNQPQHF; CDR3 DNA: TGTGCCAGCTCACCCGGGACAGGGGGCTACCAGGGCAATCAGCCCCAGCATTTT
D gene: -; clone size: -; V gene: TRBV2; J gene: TRBJ2-7; CDR3 protein: CASSGDSYEQYF; CDR3 DNA: TGTGCCAGCAGCGGGGACTCCTACGAGCAGTACTTC
D gene: -; clone size: -; V gene: TRBV2; J gene: TRBJ1-2; CDR3 protein: CASSDLATSYGYTF; CDR3 DNA: TGTGCCAGCAGCGACTTGGCAACAAGCTATGGCTACACCTTC
D gene: TRBD1; clone size: -; V gene: TRBV28; J gene: TRBJ1-5; CDR3 protein: CASSWTGVDQPQHF; CDR3 DNA: TGTGCCAGCAGTTGGACAGGGGTCGATCAGCCCCAGCATTTT
D gene: TRBD2; clone size: -; V gene: TRBV4-2; J gene: TRBJ2-1; CDR3 protein: CASSQGPVAGGGYEQFF; CDR3 DNA: TGTGCCAGCAGCCAAGGTCCGGTGGCGGGGGGAGGCTATGAGCAGTTCTTC